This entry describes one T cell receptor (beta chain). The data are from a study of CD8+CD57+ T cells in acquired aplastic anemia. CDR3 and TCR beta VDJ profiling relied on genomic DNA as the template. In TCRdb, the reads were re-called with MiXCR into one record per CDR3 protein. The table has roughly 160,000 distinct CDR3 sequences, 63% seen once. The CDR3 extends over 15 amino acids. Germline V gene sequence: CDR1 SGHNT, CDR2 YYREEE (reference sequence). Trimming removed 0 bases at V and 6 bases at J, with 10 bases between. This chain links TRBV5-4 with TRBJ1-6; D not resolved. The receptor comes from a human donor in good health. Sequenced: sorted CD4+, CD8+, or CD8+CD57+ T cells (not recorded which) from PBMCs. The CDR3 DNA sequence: TGTGCCAGCAGCTTGGCTGGGAACCCTAATTCACCCCTCCACTTT. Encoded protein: CASSLAGNPNSPLHF. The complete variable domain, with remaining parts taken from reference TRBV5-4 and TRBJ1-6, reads ETGVTQSPTHLIKTRGQQVTLRCSSQSGHNTVSWYQQALGQGPQFIFQYYREEENGRGNFPPRFSGLQFPNYSSELNVNALELDDSALYLCASSLAGNPNSPLHFGNGTRLTVT.